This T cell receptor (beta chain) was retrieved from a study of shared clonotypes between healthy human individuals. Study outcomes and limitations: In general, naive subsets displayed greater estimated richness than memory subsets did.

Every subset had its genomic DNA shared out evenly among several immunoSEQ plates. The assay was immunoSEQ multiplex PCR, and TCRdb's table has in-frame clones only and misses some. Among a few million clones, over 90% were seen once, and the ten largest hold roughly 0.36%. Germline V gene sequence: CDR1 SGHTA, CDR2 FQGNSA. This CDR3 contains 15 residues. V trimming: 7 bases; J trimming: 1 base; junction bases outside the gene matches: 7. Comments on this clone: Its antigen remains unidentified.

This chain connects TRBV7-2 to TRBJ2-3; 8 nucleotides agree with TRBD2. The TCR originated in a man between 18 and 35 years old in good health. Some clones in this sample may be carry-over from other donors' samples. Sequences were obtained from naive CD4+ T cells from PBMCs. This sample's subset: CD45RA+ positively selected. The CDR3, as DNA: TGTGCCAGCAACGCGGGACTAGGACGCACAGATACGCAGTATTTT. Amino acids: CASNAGLGRTDTQYF.